This TCR beta chain was sequenced for a study of cytomegalovirus exposure and HLA in healthy donors. V gave up 2 bases and J gave up 4 bases; unmatched junction bases: 1. The CDR3 covers 15 residues. CDR1 and CDR2 (germline): MNHNS, SASEGT. Healthy bone marrow donors made up the cohort. Notes on this clone: Its target is unknown.

Study-wide points: Altogether, 164 TCR beta chains were recorded as cytomegalovirus-associated. For most TCR beta V segments, an earlier analysis put the productive rate at about 90% or about 30% of the time. In a later analysis, a missense DCLRE1C variant was linked to TCR beta V- and J-gene trimming.

It was with 60 Vbeta and 13 Jbeta primers that the PCR ran. This table comes from immunoSEQ multiplex PCR, and its TCRdb copy is limited to in-frame clones, with some not included. The sample gives 100,000 to 150,000 clones, around 72% of which show up once; more than 3% is in the top ten. Source material: PBMCs. J is TRBJ2-3 and V is TRBV6-1; 12 positions match TRBD2. The sequence derives from a man under 40 in good health and CMV-seronegative. The chain's CDR3 is CASSELAGGPDTQYF. CDR3 DNA sequence: TGTGCCAGCAGTGAACTAGCGGGGGGGCCAGATACGCAGTATTTT.